This T cell receptor beta chain was captured in a study of breast tumors, draining lymph nodes, adjacent tissues. General study findings and limits: Tumor T cell lymph node origin was a supported hypothesis, not proven. Tumor TCR diversity was below lymph nodes but above nontumor tissue.

CDR3 length equals 12 residues. V lost 4 bases and J lost 8, with 8 bases in between. The germline gives CDR1 SGHVS, CDR2 FNYEAQ. With regard to this clonotype: Its antigen is still unknown.

TCRdb re-called the multiplex PCR reads through MiXCR, storing one row per CDR3 protein. Counted here are 66,000 or so distinct CDR3 sequences, 43% occurring once; the ten biggest clones make up about 8%. The clonotype comes from a female donor with breast cancer. Some clones in this sample may be carry-over from other donors' samples. The material sequenced was breast tumor tissue. This chain links TRBV7-6 with TRBJ2-2, with D perhaps TRBD1 (5 bases). The CDR3 DNA follows: TGTGCCAGCAGCTCCCGGACAGGGGAGCTGTTTTTT. Its translation is CASSSRTGELFF.